The T cell receptor beta chain described here comes from a study of shared clonotypes between healthy human individuals. Study-level results: Clonotypes that were shared across four donors made up 4.5% to 5% of naive CD4 clonotypes.

Comment on this clone: The target antigen is unknown.

Once extracted for a subset, genomic DNA was divided evenly among several immunoSEQ plates. The protocol was immunoSEQ multiplex PCR, while the TCRdb copy is restricted to in-frame clones and leaves out a portion. The sample carries about 2.2 million clones, around 93% recorded once. Germline V CDR1 and CDR2: MNHEY, SVGAGI. CDR3 length: 15 residues. The ends were cut back, 0 bases at V and 8 bases at J, with 14 bases in the middle. Terminally differentiated effector memory CD45RA+ cells were excluded by CCR7 positive selection of CD45RO-negative cells. The study enrolled healthy HIV-negative adults without recent acute infections or vaccinations as donors.

V and J are TRBV6-5 and TRBJ2-1; weak D call: TRBD2 (6 bases). Sequencing input: naive CD8+ T cells from PBMCs. This clonotype was sampled from a man aged 18 to 30 in good health. Some clones in this sample may be carry-over from other donors' samples. CDR3 sequence reads: CASSYSGGMGDEQFF. In DNA, the CDR3 is TGTGCCAGCAGTTACTCAGGCGGGATGGGTGATGAGCAGTTCTTC.